This TCR beta chain appears in the sequencing data of a study of regulatory T cells in long-lasting Graves disease. Study-level points and caveats: For persistent Graves' patients, TCR diversity was lower than for newly diagnosed ones.

Relying on iRepertoire HTBI primers and Arm-PCR of CDR3 regions, the team built TCR beta libraries. TCRdb reanalysed the multiplex PCR reads using MiXCR and keeps one entry per CDR3 protein. In the table there are 400,000 to 500,000 distinct CDR3 sequences, 20% of which are singletons. Time point meaning: persistent/refractory GD, antithyroid drugs over 5 years with positive TRAb. The TCR library was made from RNA that had been extracted from PBMCs in TRIzol. This clonotype was picked up many times. Its antigen is currently unknown. CDR3 length: 15 amino acids. V lost 2 bases to trimming and J lost 4 bases, with 11 bases between them. Germline loops: CDR1 SGHVS, CDR2 FNYEAQ.

This chain connects TRBV7-6 to TRBJ1-4, with D unresolved. The sample was peripheral blood mononuclear cells (PBMCs), taken when the disease was refractory, from a patient treated with antithyroid drugs. The sequence came from a female donor with Graves disease. CDR3 region: CASSLSDGSNEKLFF. The CDR3 DNA sequence: TGTGCCAGCAGCTTAAGCGACGGTAGTAATGAAAAACTGTTTTTT. Complete variable domain (other parts from reference TRBV7-6 and TRBJ1-4): GAGVSQSPRYKVTKRGQDVALRCDPISGHVSLYWYRQALGQGPEFLTYFNYEAQQDKSGLPNDRFSAERPEGSISTLTIQRTEQRDSAMYRCASSLSDGSNEKLFFGSGTQLSVL.